This T cell receptor (beta chain) was documented in a study of shared clonotypes between healthy human individuals. The protocol was immunoSEQ multiplex PCR, while the TCRdb copy is restricted to in-frame clones and leaves out a portion. The sample lists about 2.3 million clones, around 93% occurring once. CDR1 is ENHRY, CDR2 SYGVKD, per germline. The CDR3 is 16 amino acids. The V gene end was trimmed by 5 bases and the J gene end by 3 bases; junction bases not matched to a gene: 5. Sequences were obtained from naive CD4+ T cells from PBMCs. Subset: CD45RA+ positively selected. The TCR sequence derives from a man between 18 and 29 years old in good health. Some clones in this sample may be carry-over from other donors' samples. The gene calls are TRBV10-3 and TRBJ2-3; 13 nucleotides agree with TRBD2. In DNA, the CDR3 is TGTGCCATCAGTAAAGGGACTAGCGGGAATACAGATACGCAGTATTTT. Amino acid sequence: CAISKGTSGNTDTQYF.